The 28 T cell receptor beta chains below come from one sample, sequenced in a study of T cells in Graves' hyperthyroidism and ophthalmopathy. Template material for amplifying TCR beta CDR3 regions consisted of RNA transcripts. Using the HTBI primer set, a first-round RT-PCR was run on the TCR CDR3. TCRdb reprocessed the multiplex PCR reads via MiXCR and lists one record per CDR3 protein. The sample lists around 420,000 distinct CDR3 sequences, 15% to 18% seen once, with over 7.5% in the top ten. The sample was blood. These receptors were collected from a woman aged 18-30 years with Graves' hyperthyroidism.

The chain recombines TRBV10-3 with TRBJ1-3; the match to TRBD1 covers 7 bases. CDR1 is ENHRY and CDR2 is SYGVKD in the germline V gene. This CDR3 region has 16 residues. The V gene end was trimmed by 4 bases and the J gene end by 1 base; junction bases not matched to a gene: 7. The CDR3 loop is CAISGGQENSGNTIYF. As DNA, the CDR3 is TGTGCCATCAGTGGAGGACAGGAGAATTCTGGAAACACCATATATTTT.

This clonotype appeared many times. The V and J genes are TRBV3-1 and TRBJ2-1; 11 nucleotides line up with TRBD2. Germline CDR1 LGHDT, CDR2 YNNKEL (reference sequence). CDR3 length: 16 amino acids. After removal of 1 base from V and 7 bases from J, the junction contained 6 bases not matched to a gene. CDR3 DNA sequence: TGTGCCAGCAGCCAAGGTCCGACTAGCGGGAAGAATGAGCAGTTCTTC. This gives the protein CASSQGPTSGKNEQFF.

This clonotype was counted once. This chain joins TRBV6-5 and TRBJ1-1; D gene uncertain. The ends were cut back, 2 bases at V and 0 bases at J, with 7 bases in the middle. CDR1 is MNHEY, CDR2 SVGAGI, per germline. CDR3 length: 14 amino acids. Here the CDR3 DNA reads TGTGCCAGCAGTTACCACGGATTGAACACTGAAGCTTTCTTT. Translation: CASSYHGLNTEAFF.

This clonotype was detected many times. The CDR3 sequence is CASSPTAEDTQYF. The CDR3 nucleotides read TGTGCCAGCAGCCCGACGGCGGAGGATACGCAGTATTTT. The J gene is TRBJ2-3, the V gene TRBV13; no reliable D call. Trimming shortened V by 5 bases and J by 6 bases, and 12 bases separated the two germline ends. The germline gives CDR1 PRHDT, CDR2 FYEKMQ (reference sequence). The CDR3 loop spans 13 amino acids.

This clonotype appeared many times. The CDR3 protein is CASSLTESYEQYF. The CDR3 DNA reads as TGTGCCAGCAGTCTGACTGAATCCTACGAGCAGTACTTC. The chain joins TRBV2 to TRBJ2-7; D call uncertain. The CDR3 consists of 13 residues. The germline gives CDR1 SNHLY, CDR2 FYNNEI. V was clipped by 5 bases and J by 1 base, with 9 bases between them.

This clonotype came up many times. The V and J genes are TRBV20-1 and TRBJ2-7; 10 positions agree with TRBD1. V lost 4 bases and J lost 5; bases outside the gene matches: 17. The CDR3 runs 17 residues. Germline V CDR1 and CDR2: DFQATT, SNEGSKA (reference sequence). The CDR3 protein is CSANSDRGSGSKNEQYF. CDR3 DNA sequence: TGCAGTGCTAATTCGGACAGGGGGAGTGGGAGTAAGAACGAGCAGTACTTC.

As concerns this clonotype: This may arise from a read error, as a much more abundant clone is one base away. The chain carries TRBV6-1 and TRBJ1-3; D is perhaps TRBD1 (5 bases). This CDR3 comprises 15 residues. The ends were cut back, 10 bases at V and 4 bases at J, with 20 bases in the middle. Germline V gene lookup returns CDR1 MNHNS and CDR2 SASEGT. The CDR3 bases are TGTGCCAACAGCTCACCCGGGACGGTCGGAAACACCATATATTTT. The encoded protein is CANSSPGTVGNTIYF.

This clonotype was recorded many times. The genes are TRBV11-2 and TRBJ1-6; perhaps TRBD1 as D (6 bases). The CDR3 runs to 15 residues. V lost 4 bases and J lost 5, with 12 bases in between. The germline V gene encodes CDR1 SGHAT and CDR2 FQNNGV. Written as DNA, the CDR3 is TGTGCCAGCAGCTACCGGGACACCAATAATTCACCCCTCCACTTT. This codes for CASSYRDTNNSPLHF.

This clonotype occurred many times. The chain couples TRBV10-3 to TRBJ1-2; D remains ambiguous. This CDR3 spans 13 amino acids. V lost 4 bases and J lost 4, with 10 bases in between. Germline loops: CDR1 ENHRY, CDR2 SYGVKD. CDR3 bases: TGTGCCATCAGTGTTGAAGGATCCTATGGCTACACCTTC. Amino acid sequence: CAISVEGSYGYTF.

This clonotype was observed many times. The chain employs TRBV4-2 and TRBJ2-7; 7 nucleotides match TRBD2. This CDR3 is built from 15 residues. The junction had 6 bases not matched to a gene; V was cut back by 1 base and J by 3 bases. Germline V gene sequence: CDR1 LGHNA, CDR2 YNFKEQ. The CDR3 spells CASSQVGTTLYEQYF. The DNA for the CDR3 is TGTGCCAGCAGCCAAGTCGGGACTACCCTCTACGAGCAGTACTTC.

Ten or more counts support this clonotype. CDR3 coding DNA: TGTGCCTGGGCGGGGCGCTCTGGAATCGCCATATATTTT. Amino acid sequence: CAWAGRSGIAIYF. V is TRBV30 and J is TRBJ1-3, with a weak D call TRBD1 (5 bases). V lost 5 bases, J lost 11 bases, and 19 bases lay in between. The germline V gene has CDR1 GTSNPN and CDR2 SVGIG (reference sequence). This CDR3 region has 13 residues.

At least ten counts were recorded for this clonotype. The J gene is TRBJ2-7, the V gene TRBV20-1; 8 bases fit TRBD1. After removal of 6 bases from V and 3 bases from J, the junction contained 7 bases not matched to a gene. The CDR3 runs 13 residues. Germline CDR1 reads DFQATT; CDR2 reads SNEGSKA (reference sequence). CDR3 DNA sequence: TGCAGTGCCGTTGGACAGGGCGTCTACGAGCAGTACTTC. Translating it yields CSAVGQGVYEQYF.

V is TRBV19 and J is TRBJ2-3; TRBD2 is a possible D gene (6 bases). The V gene lost 1 base and the J gene lost 6 bases, with 11 bases spanning the gap. CDR3 length: 14 residues. CDR1 LNHDA and CDR2 SQIVND come from the germline V gene (reference sequence). Written as DNA, the CDR3 is TGTGCCAGTAGTATAGCGGGAGCGGACGATACGCAGTATTTT. It is translated as CASSIAGADDTQYF.

This clonotype showed up many times. The V call is TRBV2, the J call TRBJ2-5; perhaps TRBD1 as D (5 bases). From germline, CDR1 is SNHLY and CDR2 FYNNEI. The CDR3 extends over 13 amino acids. Deletions cut 6 bases from V and 5 bases from J, with 13 bases between. In DNA, the CDR3 is TGTGCCAGCAGGTTTACAGGCGTGGAGACCCAGTACTTC. Amino acid sequence: CASRFTGVETQYF. Full variable domain (remainder filled in from reference TRBV2 and TRBJ2-5): EPEVTQTPSHQVTQMGQEVILRCVPISNHLYFYWYRQILGQKVEFLVSFYNNEISEKSEIFDDQFSVERPDGSNFTLKIRSTKLEDSAMYFCASRFTGVETQYFGPGTRLLVL.

Many counts were recorded for this clonotype. This rearrangement joins TRBV11-2 to TRBJ2-3; weak D call: TRBD1 (6 bases). Germline V lookup: CDR1 SGHAT, CDR2 FQNNGV. V lost 1 base and J 5 bases, leaving 7 bases between the germline ends. This CDR3 has 13 residues. DNA of the CDR3: TGTGCCAGCAGCTTAGTCAGGGGAGATACGCAGTATTTT. It specifies CASSLVRGDTQYF.

The chain is built from TRBV7-8 and TRBJ1-5; 7 bases line up with TRBD1. CDR3 length: 15 residues. Trimming removed 6 bases from V and 3 bases from J; junction bases left unmatched: 8. The germline V gene has CDR1 SGHVS and CDR2 FQNEAQ. CDR3 loop: CASSLHTGVNQPQHF. The CDR3 DNA follows: TGTGCCAGCAGTTTACACACAGGGGTCAATCAGCCCCAGCATTTT.

At least ten counts were recorded for this clonotype. This rearrangement joins TRBV20-1 to TRBJ1-4; D is perhaps TRBD1 (6 bases). Trimming shortened V by 5 bases and J by 3 bases, and 13 bases separated the two germline ends. The CDR3 is 14 amino acids. CDR1 and CDR2 from the germline V gene are DFQATT and SNEGSKA (reference sequence). The CDR3 loop reads CSARKDRSNEKLFF. CDR3 nucleotides: TGCAGTGCTCGGAAAGACAGGTCTAATGAAAAACTGTTTTTT.

This clonotype has a count of ten or more. J is TRBJ2-7 and V is TRBV30, with no clear D. CDR1 is GTSNPN, CDR2 SVGIG, per germline (reference sequence). Trimming pared 3 bases from V and 5 bases from J, leaving 11 bases between. The CDR3 sequence is 12 residues long. The CDR3 sequence is CAWRGDGNEQYF. The CDR3 nucleotides read TGTGCCTGGAGAGGAGATGGTAACGAGCAGTACTTC.

This clonotype was detected only a few times. A much larger clone is a single base away; this may be a read error. The conserved phenylalanine or tryptophan normally closing the CDR3 is absent here, so this likely arose from a read error. The chain employs TRBV20-1 and TRBJ2-7; no clear D. CDR1 is DFQATT and CDR2 is SNEGSKA in the germline V gene (reference sequence). Trimming removed 3 bases from V and 5 bases from J, with 14 bases in between. This CDR3 spans 13 amino acids. CDR3 nucleotides: TGCAGTGCTAGGCCCTACGGAGAGGACGAGCAGTACTCC. Residues: CSARPYGEDEQYS.

This clonotype showed up many times. This rearrangement joins TRBV2 to TRBJ2-3; TRBD2 agrees at 12 bases. The germline CDR1 and CDR2 sequences are SNHLY and FYNNEI. The CDR3 spans 15 residues. J was trimmed by 1 base and V by 6 bases; bases with no gene match: 2. CDR3 sequence (DNA): TGTGCCAGCAGGACTAGCGGGGGAGGCACAGATACGCAGTATTTT. It encodes CASRTSGGGTDTQYF.

This rearrangement joins TRBV12-3 or TRBV12-4 to TRBJ1-3; D is unresolved. Between the trimmed V and J ends, which lost 5 bases and 8 bases, there was a span of 16 bases. The CDR3 totals 14 residues. The CDR3 reads CASSELRFADTIYF. In nucleotides, the CDR3 is TGTGCCAGCAGTGAGTTACGCTTTGCGGACACCATATATTTT.

The chain is built from TRBV3-1 and TRBJ2-1; D is tentatively TRBD1 or TRBD2 (5 bases each). V was shortened by 3 bases and J by 8 bases, with 14 bases between the two germline ends. CDR3 length: 14 amino acids. Looked up from germline, CDR1 is LGHDT and CDR2 is YNNKEL (reference sequence). CDR3 protein: CASSHLLRGDEQFF. Here the CDR3 DNA reads TGTGCCAGCAGCCATCTCCTCCGGGGCGATGAGCAGTTCTTC.

There are many counts of this clonotype. The V and J genes are TRBV27 and TRBJ2-7; 9 nucleotides align to TRBD2. In germline, CDR1 is MNHEY, CDR2 SMNVEV (reference sequence). After removal of 4 bases from V and 6 bases from J, the junction contained 10 bases not matched to a gene. The CDR3 sequence is 15 residues long. In DNA form, the CDR3 reads TGTGCCAGCAGTTCCCTCGGAGCGGGAGGTTCCGAGCAGTACTTC. Protein product: CASSSLGAGGSEQYF.

This clonotype was counted a single time. This chain's CDR3 is CASSLDFREVPNTEAFF. Here the CDR3 DNA reads TGTGCCAGCAGCTTAGATTTTAGGGAGGTTCCCAACACTGAAGCTTTCTTT. The V and J genes are TRBV7-9 and TRBJ1-1; D remains unclear. Germline V CDR1 and CDR2: SEHNR, FQNEAQ (reference sequence). The CDR3 extends over 17 amino acids. Trimming took 1 base from V and 2 from J, leaving 17 bases between them.

This clonotype was seen repeatedly, ten times or more. The V call is TRBV5-5, the J call TRBJ2-2; TRBD1 matches at 7 bases. There are 17 residues in the CDR3. Germline trimming cut 3 bases from V and 6 bases from J; bases unmatched to any gene: 14. CDR1 is SGHKS and CDR2 is YYEKEE in the germline V gene (reference sequence). The CDR3 sequence is CASSSRRRNRGSGELFF. The CDR3 DNA reads as TGTGCCAGCAGCTCAAGGAGGCGTAACAGGGGATCCGGGGAGCTGTTTTTT.

This chain connects TRBV3-1 to TRBJ1-6; no clear D gene. Germline V gene sequence: CDR1 LGHDT, CDR2 YNNKEL (reference sequence). The germline V and J ends were trimmed by 3 bases and 9 bases, with 18 bases remaining between them. The CDR3 is made up of 16 amino acids. The CDR3 is CASSHRMAAVGSPLHF. CDR3 in DNA: TGTGCCAGCAGCCATAGAATGGCGGCGGTCGGTTCACCCCTCCACTTT.

Ten or more counts support this clonotype. The chain uses TRBV10-1 and TRBJ1-1, with 7 bases matching TRBD1. Trimming removed 6 bases from V and 5 bases from J; junction bases left unmatched: 6. Germline CDR1 and CDR2: WNHNN and SYGVQD (reference sequence). The CDR3 contains 13 residues. This chain's CDR3 is CASSRQGGTEAFF. The CDR3 region has the DNA TGCGCCAGCAGCCGACAGGGAGGAACTGAAGCTTTCTTT.

The CDR3 DNA follows: TGTGCCAGCAGGCAGGGACAGGGCGACACCGGGGAGCTGTTTTTT. Translating gives CASRQGQGDTGELFF. V is TRBV6-1 and J is TRBJ2-2, with 9 bases lining up with TRBD1. CDR1 MNHNS and CDR2 SASEGT come from the germline V gene. J gave up 3 bases and V 6 bases, and 5 bases lay outside the gene matches. The CDR3 is 15 residues long.